This T cell receptor beta chain comes out of a study of blood T cell repertoires in COVID-19. For the study at large: The United States, Italy and Spain supplied acute and convalescent COVID-19 samples. The analysed material was cDNA or gDNA that came from T cells, B-cell-depleted T cells, or PBMCs.

Study processing details: Amplification from reference gene primers served as the basis for estimated nucleated cell counts. Measured with immunoSEQ multiplex PCR; TCRdb has only the in-frame clones, and not every one. The DNA gave D and trimming, while V, J and clone size come from that table. The sample carries tens of thousands of clones, approximately 85% recorded once. Followed over time, Seattle patients had been enrolled while infection was active. Between the trimmed V and J ends, which lost 3 bases and 8 bases, there was a span of 7 bases. The CDR3 extends over 11 amino acids. The germline CDR1 and CDR2 sequences are KGHSH and LQKENI.

The TCR originated in a man aged 55 to 69 with COVID-19, enrolled during active disease. What was sequenced was peripheral blood. The rearrangement uses TRBV18 and TRBJ1-1; weak D call: TRBD1 (6 bases). The CDR3 loop reads CASSPDREAFF. Here the CDR3 DNA reads TGTGCCAGCTCACCCGACAGGGAAGCTTTCTTT.